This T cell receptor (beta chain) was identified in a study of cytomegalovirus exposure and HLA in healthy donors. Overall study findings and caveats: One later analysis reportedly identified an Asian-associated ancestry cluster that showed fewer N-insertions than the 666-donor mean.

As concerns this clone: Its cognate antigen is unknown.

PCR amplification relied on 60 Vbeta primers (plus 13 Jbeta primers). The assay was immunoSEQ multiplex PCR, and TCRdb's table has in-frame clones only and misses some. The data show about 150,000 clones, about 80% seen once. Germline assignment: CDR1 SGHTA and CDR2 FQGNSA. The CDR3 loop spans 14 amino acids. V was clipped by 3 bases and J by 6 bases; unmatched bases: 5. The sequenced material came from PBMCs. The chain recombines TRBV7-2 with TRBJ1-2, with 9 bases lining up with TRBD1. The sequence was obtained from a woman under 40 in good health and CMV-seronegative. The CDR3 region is CASSFGDRVHGYTF. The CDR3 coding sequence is TGTGCCAGCAGCTTCGGGGACAGGGTGCATGGCTACACCTTC.